The present TCR beta chain was sequenced within a study of control samples from healthy donors and cancer patients. TCRdb's table, derived via immunoSEQ multiplex PCR, lists solely in-frame clones and lacks some. The top ten hold around 17% of the sample, which has about 83,000 clones, 91% seen once. CDR1 SGHDT and CDR2 YYEEEE come from the germline V gene. Trimming pared 5 bases from V and 4 bases from J, leaving 12 bases between. This CDR3 is built from 13 residues. Sequencing input: blood. The source is a man aged 45 to 65 in good health. The chain joins TRBV5-6 to TRBJ1-1; D ambiguous. The CDR3 bases are TGTGCCAGCAGTCCTCTGGTTTCCACTGAAGCTTTCTTT. Translation: CASSPLVSTEAFF.